This T cell receptor (beta chain) comes out of a study of beta chain features in type 1 diabetes. Expressed TCRB transcripts were sequenced because the isolated RNA had all been reverse transcribed beforehand. Libraries were prepared by immunoSEQ multiplex PCR; TCRdb keeps only in-frame clonotypes and omits some of them. There are 620,000 or so clones in the sample; roughly 16% occur only once, and about 0.086% lies in the top ten. V was clipped by 4 bases and J by 7 bases, with 25 bases between them. The CDR3 contains 17 residues. CDR1 is GTSNPN and CDR2 is SVGIG in the germline V gene (reference sequence).

The TCR was taken from a man between 18 and 35 years old in good health. The rearrangement links TRBV30 to TRBJ1-4; a possible D gene is TRBD1 (5 bases). Sequencing used naive CD4+ T cells from blood. The CDR3 loop reads CAWTSPSWDLRGEKLFF. The CDR3 region has the DNA TGTGCCTGGACCTCACCCTCCTGGGACTTACGGGGTGAAAAACTGTTTTTT.